This entry lists 30 T cell receptor beta chains sequenced from one sample in a study of molecular identifiers for immune sequencing clone quantification. TCRdb recomputed calls from the PCR reads with MiXCR, one row per CDR3 protein. The top ten clones hold roughly 0.7% of a sample with some 320,000 distinct CDR3 sequences, 24% of them seen once. Source material: naive CD8+ T cells from blood, with Jurkat cell RNA spiked in. Noted subset: FACS-sorted CD8+CD4-CCR7+CD45RA+ naive T cells. The receptors come from a human donor in good health. Some libraries in this study had Jurkat cell RNA spiked in.

V and J are TRBV6-2 or TRBV6-3 and TRBJ1-5; no clear D gene. The CDR3 covers 14 residues. The V gene's germline CDR1 is MNHEY and CDR2 SVGEGT. V was clipped by 8 bases and J by 0 bases, with 11 bases between them. The CDR3: CASGTEYSNQPQHF. The CDR3 region has the DNA TGTGCCAGCGGTACAGAGTATAGCAATCAGCCCCAGCATTTT.

Comments on this clonotype: A much larger clone sits a single nucleotide away, making a read error possible. The gene calls are TRBV7-6 and TRBJ2-2; D is perhaps TRBD1 or TRBD2 (5 bases each). There are 14 residues in the CDR3. CDR1 SGHVS and CDR2 FNYEAQ come from the germline V gene. The V and J ends lost 4 bases and 2 bases respectively, with 8 bases between them. The CDR3 sequence is CASSWDGNTGELFF. The DNA of the CDR3 is TGTGCCAGCAGCTGGGACGGCAACACCGGGGAGCTGTTTTTT.

This clonotype occurred once. A much larger clonotype is one base distant, so this may be a read error. The DNA of the CDR3 is TGTGCCAGCAGTTCAGGGCACTCCTCCGAGCAGTACTTC. Translating gives CASSSGHSSEQYF. This chain links TRBV12-3 or TRBV12-4 with TRBJ2-7; D may be TRBD1 (5 bases). The CDR3 totals 13 residues.

For this clonotype: This may arise from a read error, as a much more abundant clone is one base away. The chain carries TRBV4-1 and TRBJ2-7; 10 bases line up with TRBD2. Trimming took 4 bases from V and 3 from J; bases not matched to a gene: 6. Germline V lookup: CDR1 MGHRA, CDR2 YSYEKL. This CDR3 contains 15 residues. As DNA, the CDR3 is TGCGCCAGCAGCCTCCTGACTAGCGGGTACTACGAGCAGTACTTC. Protein sequence: CASSLLTSGYYEQYF.

This clonotype was counted only a few times. The V call is TRBV7-9, the J call TRBJ2-7; TRBD2 agrees at 7 bases. The CDR3 spans 15 residues. Germline CDR1 reads SEHNR; CDR2 reads FQNEAQ (reference sequence). The V gene end was trimmed by 5 bases and the J gene end by 5 bases; junction bases not matched to a gene: 12. The CDR3 DNA is TGTGCCAGCAGCCCCACCGGGACTACCACTGACGAGCAGTACTTC. Its translation: CASSPTGTTTDEQYF. Using reference TRBV7-9 and TRBJ2-7 for the parts outside the CDR3, the full variable domain is DTGVSQNPRHKITKRGQNVTFRCDPISEHNRLYWYRQTLGQGPEFLTYFQNEAQLEKSRLLSDRFSAERPKGSFSTLEIQRTEQGDSAMYLCASSPTGTTTDEQYFGPGTRLTVT.

In this sample, this clonotype turned up a few times. The chain carries TRBV28 and TRBJ2-3; 10 bases line up with TRBD1. V lost 6 bases to trimming and J lost 3 bases; unmatched junction nucleotides: 9. Looked up from germline, CDR1 is MDHEN and CDR2 is SYDVKM. This CDR3 spans 16 amino acids. The CDR3 protein is CASSPLGTGVTDTQYF. The CDR3 coding sequence is TGTGCCAGCAGCCCCCTCGGGACAGGGGTAACAGATACGCAGTATTTT.

There are a few counts of this clonotype. The chain carries TRBV27 and TRBJ1-1, with D maybe TRBD1 (5 bases). The CDR3 totals 15 residues. V was clipped by 5 bases and J by 1 base, with 14 bases between them. Germline-derived CDR1 and CDR2 are MNHEY and SMNVEV (reference sequence). The CDR3 reads CASSEGINENTEAFF. CDR3 sequence (DNA): TGTGCCAGCAGTGAGGGGATAAACGAGAACACTGAAGCTTTCTTT.

This clonotype occurred a few times. The CDR3, as DNA: TGTGCCAGCAGCCCCTCCCGACTAGCGAGGGATACGCAGTATTTT. This encodes CASSPSRLARDTQYF. This chain connects TRBV4-2 to TRBJ2-3; 8 bases are shared with TRBD2. The CDR3 covers 15 residues. The germline V gene encodes CDR1 LGHNA and CDR2 YNFKEQ. Trimming cost V 4 bases and J 6 bases; bases outside gene matches: 9.

To note about this clonotype: A much larger clone sits a single nucleotide away, making a read error possible. The chain joins TRBV7-9 to TRBJ2-2; D remains unclear. Germline V gene sequence: CDR1 SEHNR, CDR2 FQNEAQ (reference sequence). This CDR3 comprises 12 residues. CDR3 in DNA: TGTGTCAGCAGCCCCATTGGCGGGGAGCTGTTTTTT. It translates to CVSSPIGGELFF.

As to this clonotype: A much larger clone lies a single base off, so this may be a read error. The chain links TRBV28 to TRBJ2-2; 7 bases agree with TRBD2. CDR1 is MDHEN and CDR2 is SYDVKM in the germline V gene. CDR3 length: 16 residues. Trimming at V came to 5 bases and at J to 9 bases, leaving 15 bases not matched to a gene. The CDR3 sequence: CASSLIGLGLTRELFF. The DNA for the CDR3 is TGTGCCAGCAGTCTTATCGGACTAGGTTTGACCCGGGAGCTGTTTTTT.

This chain links TRBV6-6 with TRBJ2-2; 7 bases line up with TRBD1. Germline loops: CDR1 MNHNY, CDR2 SVGAGI (reference sequence). J was trimmed by 6 bases and V by 6 bases; bases with no gene match: 16. This CDR3 is 17 amino acids long. CDR3 sequence reads: CASRPNDREWSSGELFF. The CDR3 DNA sequence: TGTGCCAGCAGACCCAATGACAGGGAGTGGAGTTCCGGGGAGCTGTTTTTT.

There are many counts of this clonotype. CDR3 protein: CATSDSQTVGGLRKNQPQHF. The CDR3 nucleotides are TGTGCCACCAGTGATAGCCAGACAGTCGGCGGATTGAGGAAAAATCAGCCCCAGCATTTT. The V call is TRBV24-1, the J call TRBJ1-5; a weak D match, TRBD1 (5 bases). CDR1 and CDR2 (germline): KGHDR, SFDVKD. The ends were cut back, 3 bases at V and 4 bases at J, with 27 bases in the middle. CDR3 size: 20 residues.

V gene TRBV19 combines with J gene TRBJ1-6; TRBD1 might be the D (5 bases). Between the trimmed V and J ends, which lost 8 bases and 8 bases, there was a span of 16 bases. Germline-derived CDR1 and CDR2 are LNHDA and SQIVND (reference sequence). This CDR3 has 14 residues. CDR3: CASHPGIPYSPLHF. DNA of the CDR3: TGTGCCAGTCACCCAGGGATCCCTTATTCACCCCTCCACTTT.

This clonotype was recorded many times. This CDR3 reads CASSPTGAATDTQYF. DNA of the CDR3: TGTGCCAGCAGCCCAACAGGGGCCGCCACAGATACGCAGTATTTT. V usage is TRBV7-2 and J usage is TRBJ2-3, with TRBD1 matching 7 bases. Germline values: CDR1 SGHTA, CDR2 FQGNSA. V lost 5 bases to trimming and J lost 2 bases; unmatched junction nucleotides: 7. This CDR3 spans 15 amino acids.

The gene calls are TRBV24-1 and TRBJ2-1; 11 positions agree with TRBD2. Trimming at V came to 5 bases and at J to 7 bases, leaving 6 bases not matched to a gene. This CDR3 region has 15 residues. CDR1 and CDR2 (germline): KGHDR, SFDVKD. This CDR3 reads CATSARTSGWNEQFF. The CDR3 DNA reads as TGTGCCACCAGTGCTCGGACTAGCGGGTGGAATGAGCAGTTCTTC.

This clonotype has a handful of counts. This rearrangement joins TRBV4-3 to TRBJ1-1; the D is unclear. V gave up 0 bases and J gave up 1 base, with 6 bases separating them. CDR3 length: 14 amino acids. CDR1 LGHNA and CDR2 YSLEER come from the germline V gene. The CDR3 DNA follows: TGCGCCAGCAGCCAAGACCCCCGGAACACTGAAGCTTTCTTT. Its translation: CASSQDPRNTEAFF.

The chain uses TRBV19 and TRBJ2-3; 10 nucleotides match TRBD2. The CDR3 length is 17 residues. Germline CDR1 and CDR2: LNHDA and SQIVND (reference sequence). V trimming: 1 base; J trimming: 6 bases; junction bases outside the gene matches: 10. The CDR3: CASSIASGGLSPDTQYF. The CDR3 nucleotides read TGTGCCAGTAGTATAGCTAGCGGGGGCCTTTCCCCGGATACGCAGTATTTT.

This clonotype has more than one count but fewer than ten. The J gene is TRBJ2-3, the V gene TRBV6-5; 11 bases fit TRBD1. The germline gives CDR1 MNHEY, CDR2 SVGAGI. Unmatched junction bases numbered 9, after V lost 5 bases and J lost 2 bases. This CDR3 comprises 17 residues. CDR3 nucleotides: TGTGCCAGCAGTGTACCGGGACAGGGGGTTGTCACAGATACGCAGTATTTT. This sequence encodes CASSVPGQGVVTDTQYF.

For this clonotype: Sequence at one end of the junction differs from germline and may be a read error. This sequence joins TRBV7-9 and TRBJ1-5; D unclear. This CDR3 region has 13 residues. Germline values: CDR1 SEHNR, CDR2 FQNEAQ (reference sequence). The CDR3 is CASSLTVNQPRHF. CDR3 DNA: TGTGCCAGCAGCTTAACTGTCAATCAGCCCCGGCATTTT.

This clonotype was recorded many times. This chain joins TRBV30 and TRBJ1-4, with 10 bases identical to TRBD1. In germline, CDR1 is GTSNPN, CDR2 SVGIG (reference sequence). Trimming took 3 bases from V and 5 from J; bases not matched to a gene: 6. This CDR3 is 15 amino acids long. The CDR3 sequence: CAWRSRQGANEKLFF. Here the CDR3 DNA reads TGTGCCTGGAGGTCCCGACAGGGGGCAAATGAAAAACTGTTTTTT.

The chain is built from TRBV19 and TRBJ1-5; 9 bases are shared with TRBD1. Trimming cost V 5 bases and J 5 bases; bases outside gene matches: 4. The CDR3 extends over 14 amino acids. Germline loops: CDR1 LNHDA, CDR2 SQIVND (reference sequence). CDR3 sequence reads: CASSQGTGYQPQHF. The CDR3 DNA is TGTGCCAGTAGTCAGGGGACAGGGTATCAGCCCCAGCATTTT.

CDR3 sequence: CASTEAKRGAAYNEQFF. CDR3 sequence (DNA): TGTGCCAGCACCGAGGCTAAGCGGGGAGCAGCCTACAATGAGCAGTTCTTC. The V and J genes are TRBV6-2 or TRBV6-3 and TRBJ2-1, with TRBD2 identical over 7 bases. Per germline, CDR1 MNHEY and CDR2 SVGEGT. V shed 7 bases, J shed 2 bases, and the junction held 14 bases outside the gene matches. The CDR3 runs to 17 residues.

This clonotype was counted at least ten times. The J gene is TRBJ1-5, the V gene TRBV7-2; D uncertain. Looked up from germline, CDR1 is SGHTA and CDR2 is FQGNSA. V lost 5 bases and J lost 4, with 12 bases in between. The CDR3 covers 14 residues. The CDR3 nucleotides read TGTGCCAGCAGCCCCCCCGAGGGTAATCAGCCCCAGCATTTT. It codes for CASSPPEGNQPQHF.

In its sample, this clonotype was seen a few times. This chain joins TRBV5-1 and TRBJ2-3, with TRBD2 matching 12 bases. CDR1 SGHRS and CDR2 YFSETQ come from the germline V gene. Trimming removed 4 bases from V and 6 bases from J; junction bases left unmatched: 9. CDR3 length: 16 residues. As DNA, the CDR3 is TGCGCCAGCAGCCCTGGACTAGCGGGAAGCTTTGATACGCAGTATTTT. This gives the protein CASSPGLAGSFDTQYF. The full variable domain, in which reference TRBV5-1 and TRBJ2-3 provide the parts outside the CDR3, is KAGVTQTPRYLIKTRGQQVTLSCSPISGHRSVSWYQQTPGQGLQFLFEYFSETQRNKGNFPGRFSGRQFSNSRSEMNVSTLELGDSALYLCASSPGLAGSFDTQYFGPGTRLTVL.

This clonotype has more than one count but fewer than ten. The chain carries TRBV3-1 and TRBJ2-2, with D possibly TRBD1 on 5 matching bases. The germline V and J ends were trimmed by 1 base and 8 bases, with 14 bases remaining between them. Germline V CDR1 and CDR2: LGHDT, YNNKEL (reference sequence). CDR3 size: 15 residues. The CDR3, as DNA: TGTGCCAGCAGCCAAGTCTCCAGGGCGGTTGGGGAGCTGTTTTTT. Translated: CASSQVSRAVGELFF.

On this clonotype: A much larger clonotype is one base distant, so this may be a read error. The chain combines TRBV7-9 with TRBJ1-2; D not resolved. V was cut by 7 bases and J by 1 base, with 22 bases left in between. In germline, CDR1 is SEHNR, CDR2 FQNEAQ (reference sequence). This CDR3 is built from 17 residues. CDR3 sequence: CASTHNLRIEINYGYTF. CDR3 in DNA: TGTGCCAGCACCCATAACCTGAGGATTGAGATTAACTATGGCTACACCTTC.

Concerning this clonotype: Just one base apart from a much larger clone, this may be a read error. The CDR3 end shows no conserved phenylalanine or tryptophan, and so a read error is likely. V and J are TRBV28 and TRBJ2-3; tentatively, D is TRBD2 (6 bases). The CDR3 covers 15 residues. Germline V lookup: CDR1 MDHEN, CDR2 SYDVKM. V was trimmed by 2 bases and J by 2 bases, leaving 11 bases between them. The CDR3 bases are TGTGCCAGCAGTTTAGGTGGGGGGTTCACAGATACGCAGTATTAT. Protein sequence: CASSLGGGFTDTQYY.

Points on this clonotype: Given a much more abundant clone one base away, this may be a read error. The genes are TRBV28 and TRBJ2-7, with 7 bases lining up with TRBD2. After removal of 5 bases from V and 2 bases from J, the junction contained 12 bases not matched to a gene. CDR3 size: 16 residues. CDR1 and CDR2 from the germline V gene are MDHEN and SYDVKM. The CDR3 DNA reads TGTGCCAGCAGTCCCCGTTTAGCGGGTAATGCCTACGAGCAGTACTTC. Protein product: CASSPRLAGNAYEQYF.

The V gene is TRBV7-9, the J gene TRBJ2-2, with 12 bases fitting TRBD2. Germline assignment: CDR1 SEHNR and CDR2 FQNEAQ (reference sequence). After removal of 5 bases from V and 3 bases from J, the junction contained 4 bases not matched to a gene. The CDR3 runs 16 residues. The CDR3 region is CASSRTSGTYTGELFF. Written as DNA, the CDR3 is TGTGCCAGCAGCCGGACTAGCGGGACTTACACCGGGGAGCTGTTTTTT.

Notes on this clonotype: A much larger clone differs from this one at a single base, so this may be a read error. The chain has TRBV7-6 and TRBJ1-4, with 8 positions matching TRBD1. The CDR3 runs 15 residues. From germline, CDR1 is SGHVS and CDR2 FNYEAQ. The CDR3 DNA sequence: TGTGCCAGCAGCTCACCCGGGGACAGGAGGGAAAAACCGTTTTTT. Its translation: CASSSPGDRREKPFF.